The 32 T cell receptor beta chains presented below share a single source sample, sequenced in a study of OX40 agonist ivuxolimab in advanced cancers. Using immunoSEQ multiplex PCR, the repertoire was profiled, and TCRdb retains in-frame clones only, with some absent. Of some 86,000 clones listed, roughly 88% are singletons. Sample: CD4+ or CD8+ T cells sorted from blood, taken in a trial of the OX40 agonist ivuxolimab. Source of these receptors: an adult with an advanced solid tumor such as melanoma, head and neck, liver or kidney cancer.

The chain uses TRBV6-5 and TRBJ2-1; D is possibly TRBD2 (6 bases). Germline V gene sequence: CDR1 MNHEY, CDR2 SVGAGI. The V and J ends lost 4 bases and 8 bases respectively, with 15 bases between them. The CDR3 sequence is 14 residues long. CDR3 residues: CASSLAGIIDEQFF. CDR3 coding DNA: TGTGCCAGCAGTTTGGCGGGAATCATCGATGAGCAGTTCTTC.

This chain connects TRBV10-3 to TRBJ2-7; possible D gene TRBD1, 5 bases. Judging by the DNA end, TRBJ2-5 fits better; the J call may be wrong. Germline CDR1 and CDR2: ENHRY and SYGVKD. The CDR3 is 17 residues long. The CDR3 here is CAISDQVGAASQETQYF. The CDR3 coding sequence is TGTGCCATCAGTGACCAAGTTGGGGCAGCTAGCCAAGAGACCCAGTACTTC.

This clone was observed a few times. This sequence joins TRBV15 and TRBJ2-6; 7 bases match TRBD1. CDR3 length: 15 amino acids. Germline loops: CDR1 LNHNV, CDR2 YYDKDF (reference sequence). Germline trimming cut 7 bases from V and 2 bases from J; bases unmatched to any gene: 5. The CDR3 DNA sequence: TGTGCCACCATGATCGACAGGGCTGGGGCCAACGTCCTGACTTTC. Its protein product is CATMIDRAGANVLTF.

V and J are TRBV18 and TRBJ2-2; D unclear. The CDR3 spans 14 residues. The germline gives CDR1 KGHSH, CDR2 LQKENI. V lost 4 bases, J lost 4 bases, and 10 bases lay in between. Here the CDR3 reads CASSLIGGTGELFF. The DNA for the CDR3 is TGTGCCAGCTCACTAATTGGTGGCACCGGGGAGCTGTTTTTT.

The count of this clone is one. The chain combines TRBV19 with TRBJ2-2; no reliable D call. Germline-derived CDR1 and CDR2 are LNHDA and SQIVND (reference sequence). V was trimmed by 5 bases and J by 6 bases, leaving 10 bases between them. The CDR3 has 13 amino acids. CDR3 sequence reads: CASSPRFPGELFF. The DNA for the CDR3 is TGTGCCAGTAGTCCAAGATTCCCCGGGGAGCTGTTTTTT.

The CDR3 loop is CASNSRTGCYEQYF. The CDR3 DNA is TGTGCCAGCAACTCAAGGACAGGGTGTTACGAGCAGTACTTC. The V call is TRBV21-1, the J call TRBJ2-7; the table names TRBD1, a call not compared with the DNA. TRBV21-1 is termed a pseudogene. The CDR3 is 14 residues long.

CDR3 protein: CASTFGYEQYF. The CDR3, as DNA: TGTGCCAGCACCTTCGGGTACGAGCAGTACTTC. The chain has TRBV6-1 and TRBJ2-7; D unclear. The CDR3 covers 11 residues. V dropped 7 bases and J dropped 4 bases, with 8 bases sitting between them. Germline V CDR1 and CDR2: MNHNS, SASEGT.

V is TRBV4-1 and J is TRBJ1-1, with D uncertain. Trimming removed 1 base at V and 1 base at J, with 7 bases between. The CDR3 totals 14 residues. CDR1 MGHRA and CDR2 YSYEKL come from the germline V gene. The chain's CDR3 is CASSQGRKNTEAFF. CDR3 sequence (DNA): TGCGCCAGCAGCCAAGGACGGAAGAACACTGAAGCTTTCTTT.

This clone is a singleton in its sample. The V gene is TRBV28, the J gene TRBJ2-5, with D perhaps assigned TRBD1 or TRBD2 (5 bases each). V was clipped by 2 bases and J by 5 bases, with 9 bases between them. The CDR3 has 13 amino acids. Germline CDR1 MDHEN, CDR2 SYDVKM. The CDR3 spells CASSLQGPETQYF. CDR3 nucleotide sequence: TGTGCCAGCAGTTTACAGGGACCGGAGACCCAGTACTTC.

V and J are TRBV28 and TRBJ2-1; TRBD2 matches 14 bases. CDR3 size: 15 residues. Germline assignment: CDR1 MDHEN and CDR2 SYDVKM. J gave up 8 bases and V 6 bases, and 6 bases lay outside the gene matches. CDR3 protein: CASSRGTSGSYEQFF. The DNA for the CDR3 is TGTGCCAGCAGCAGAGGGACTAGCGGGAGCTATGAGCAGTTCTTC.

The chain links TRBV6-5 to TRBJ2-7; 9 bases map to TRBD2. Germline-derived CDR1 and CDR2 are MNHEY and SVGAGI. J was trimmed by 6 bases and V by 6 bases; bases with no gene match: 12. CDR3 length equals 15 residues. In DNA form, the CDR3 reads TGTGCCAGCAGACAACCGGGGCGGGAGGGGGCCGAGCAGTACTTC. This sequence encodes CASRQPGREGAEQYF.

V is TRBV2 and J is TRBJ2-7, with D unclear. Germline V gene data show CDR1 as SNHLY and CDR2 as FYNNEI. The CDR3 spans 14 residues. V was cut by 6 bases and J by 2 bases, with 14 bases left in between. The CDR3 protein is CASRTTWLTYEQYF. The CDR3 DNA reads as TGTGCCAGCAGGACGACATGGTTGACCTACGAGCAGTACTTC.

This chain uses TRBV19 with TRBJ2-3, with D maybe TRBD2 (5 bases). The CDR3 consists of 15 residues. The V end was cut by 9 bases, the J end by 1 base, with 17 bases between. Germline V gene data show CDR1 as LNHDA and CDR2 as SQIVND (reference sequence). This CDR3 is CASQSGGVRTDTQYF. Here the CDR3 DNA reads TGTGCCAGCCAGAGCGGCGGAGTCCGCACAGATACGCAGTATTTT.

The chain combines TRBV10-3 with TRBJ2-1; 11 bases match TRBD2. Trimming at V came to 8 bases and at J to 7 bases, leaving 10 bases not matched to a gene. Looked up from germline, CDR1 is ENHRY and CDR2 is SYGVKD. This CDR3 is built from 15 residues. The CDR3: CAIGISGRVGNEQFF. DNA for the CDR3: TGTGCCATCGGGATTAGCGGGAGGGTGGGGAATGAGCAGTTCTTC.

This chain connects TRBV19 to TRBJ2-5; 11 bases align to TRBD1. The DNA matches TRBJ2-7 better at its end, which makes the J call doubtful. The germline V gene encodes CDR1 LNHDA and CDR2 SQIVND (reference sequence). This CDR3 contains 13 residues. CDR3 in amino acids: CASKGTGGYEQYF. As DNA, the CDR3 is TGTGCCAGTAAAGGGACAGGGGGCTACGAGCAGTACTTC.

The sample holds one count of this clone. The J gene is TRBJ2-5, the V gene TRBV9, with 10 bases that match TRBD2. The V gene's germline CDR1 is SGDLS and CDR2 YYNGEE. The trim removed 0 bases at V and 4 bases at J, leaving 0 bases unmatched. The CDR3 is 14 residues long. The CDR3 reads CASSVGLAGETQYF. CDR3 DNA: TGTGCCAGCAGCGTAGGACTAGCGGGAGAGACCCAGTACTTC.

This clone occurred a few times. CDR3 loop: CASSTIRDIQGEQYF. For the CDR3, the DNA is TGTGCCAGCAGTACTATCCGGGACATCCAAGGCGAGCAGTACTTC. The chain recombines TRBV7-9 with TRBJ2-5; D possibly corresponds to TRBD1 (6 bases). The assigned J gene may be wrong: the sequence end matches TRBJ2-7 better. The CDR3 totals 15 residues. Germline V CDR1 and CDR2: SEHNR, FQNEAQ (reference sequence).

CDR3 nucleotide sequence: TGTGCCGTCCGGCTAGCGGGAGGGCCACAGGGGTACGAGCAGTACTTC. Its translation: CAVRLAGGPQGYEQYF. The rearrangement uses TRBV27 and TRBJ2-7, with 12 bases identical to TRBD2. Germline-derived CDR1 and CDR2 are MNHEY and SMNVEV (reference sequence). The CDR3 sequence is 16 residues long. J was trimmed by 4 bases and V by 11 bases; bases with no gene match: 15.

The CDR3 DNA is TGCGCCAGCAGCAACACCCTGGGGACTGAAGCTTTCTTT. Amino acid sequence: CASSNTLGTEAFF. The rearrangement joins TRBV10-2 to TRBJ1-1; no firm D call. V gave up 6 bases and J gave up 5 bases, with 13 bases separating them. The CDR3 has 13 amino acids. CDR1 is WSHSY and CDR2 is SAAADI in the germline V gene.

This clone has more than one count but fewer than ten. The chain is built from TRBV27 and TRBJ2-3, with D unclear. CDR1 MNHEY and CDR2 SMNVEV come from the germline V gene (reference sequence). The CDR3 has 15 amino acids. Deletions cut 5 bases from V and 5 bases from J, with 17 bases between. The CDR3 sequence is CASSPRAGWGDTQYF. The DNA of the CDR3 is TGTGCCAGCAGTCCCCGGGCAGGTTGGGGAGATACGCAGTATTTT.

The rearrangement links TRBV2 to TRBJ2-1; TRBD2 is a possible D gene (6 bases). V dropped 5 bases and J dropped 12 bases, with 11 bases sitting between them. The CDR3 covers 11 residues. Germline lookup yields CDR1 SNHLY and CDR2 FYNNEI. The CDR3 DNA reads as TGTGCCAGCAGTCAAAGGGACTCGCAGTTCTTC. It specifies CASSQRDSQFF.

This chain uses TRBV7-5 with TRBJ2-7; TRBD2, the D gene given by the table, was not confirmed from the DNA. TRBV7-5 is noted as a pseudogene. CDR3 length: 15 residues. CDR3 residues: CASSPTVAGIYEQYF. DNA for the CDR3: TGTGCCAGCAGCCCCACGGTAGCGGGAATCTACGAGCAGTACTTC.

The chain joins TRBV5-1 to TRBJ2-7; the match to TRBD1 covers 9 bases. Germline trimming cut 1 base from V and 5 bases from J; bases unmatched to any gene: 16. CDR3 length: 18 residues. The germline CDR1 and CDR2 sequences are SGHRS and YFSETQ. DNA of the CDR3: TGCGCCAGCAGCTTGTATGTGGGGTTTAGGGACAGGGCGCACGAGCAGTACTTC. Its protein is CASSLYVGFRDRAHEQYF.

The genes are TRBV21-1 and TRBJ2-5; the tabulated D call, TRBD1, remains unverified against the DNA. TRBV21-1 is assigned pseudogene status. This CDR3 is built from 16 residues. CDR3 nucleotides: TGTGCCAGCAGTTTCCCGGACAGGTCCCAACAAGAGACCCAGTACTTC. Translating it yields CASSFPDRSQQETQYF.

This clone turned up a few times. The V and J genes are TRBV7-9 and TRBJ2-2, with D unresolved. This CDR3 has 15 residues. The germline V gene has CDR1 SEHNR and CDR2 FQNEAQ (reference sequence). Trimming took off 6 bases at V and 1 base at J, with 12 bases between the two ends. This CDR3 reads CASRPQNLNTGELFF. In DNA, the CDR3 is TGTGCCAGCAGACCCCAGAATTTGAACACCGGGGAGCTGTTTTTT.

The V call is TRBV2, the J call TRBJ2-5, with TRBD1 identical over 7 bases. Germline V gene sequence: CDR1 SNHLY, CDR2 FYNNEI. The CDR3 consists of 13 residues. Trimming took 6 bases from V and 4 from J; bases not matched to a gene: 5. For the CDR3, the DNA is TGTGCCAGCAGCACAGGGGTATCAGAGACCCAGTACTTC. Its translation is CASSTGVSETQYF.

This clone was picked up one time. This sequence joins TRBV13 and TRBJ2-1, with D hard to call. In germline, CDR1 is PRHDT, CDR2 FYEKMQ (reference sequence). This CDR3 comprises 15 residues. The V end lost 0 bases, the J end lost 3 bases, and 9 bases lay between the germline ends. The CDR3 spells CASSLGLDNYNEQFF. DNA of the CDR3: TGTGCCAGCAGCTTAGGCCTCGACAACTACAATGAGCAGTTCTTC.

The CDR3 loop is CASSLSSYGYTF. CDR3 nucleotides: TGTGCCAGCAGTTTAAGCAGTTATGGCTACACCTTC. The rearrangement links TRBV28 to TRBJ1-2; D not resolved. The CDR3 sequence is 12 residues long. Germline V CDR1 and CDR2: MDHEN, SYDVKM. Deletions cut 2 bases from V and 5 bases from J, with 6 bases between.

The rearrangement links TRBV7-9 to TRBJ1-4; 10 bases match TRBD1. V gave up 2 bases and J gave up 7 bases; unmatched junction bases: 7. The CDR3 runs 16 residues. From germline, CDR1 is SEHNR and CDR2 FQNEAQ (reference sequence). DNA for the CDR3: TGTGCCAGCAGCTTAACACGACAGGGGGCGTTTGAAAAACTGTTTTTT. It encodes CASSLTRQGAFEKLFF.

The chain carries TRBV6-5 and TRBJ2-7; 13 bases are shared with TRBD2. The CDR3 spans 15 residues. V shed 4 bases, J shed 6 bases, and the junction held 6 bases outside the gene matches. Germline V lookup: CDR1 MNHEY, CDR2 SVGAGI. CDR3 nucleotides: TGTGCCAGCAGTTGCTTGGGACTAGCGGGATGCGAGCAGTACTTC. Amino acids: CASSCLGLAGCEQYF.

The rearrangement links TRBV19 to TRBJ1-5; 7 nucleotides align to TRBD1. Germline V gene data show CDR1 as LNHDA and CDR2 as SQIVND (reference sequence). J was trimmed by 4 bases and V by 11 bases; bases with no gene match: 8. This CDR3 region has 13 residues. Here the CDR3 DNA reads TGTGCCTCCTCCTGGGACAGAAATCAGCCCCAGCATTTT. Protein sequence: CASSWDRNQPQHF.

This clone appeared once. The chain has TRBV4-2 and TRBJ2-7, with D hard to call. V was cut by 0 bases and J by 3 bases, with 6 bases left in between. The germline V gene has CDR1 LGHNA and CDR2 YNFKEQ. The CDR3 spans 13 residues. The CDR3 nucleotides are TGTGCCAGCAGCCAAGATCACGGCTACGAGCAGTACTTC. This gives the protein CASSQDHGYEQYF.